What follows describes a single T cell receptor (beta chain). The target antigen is unknown. The CDR3 sequence is 12 residues long. CDR1 and CDR2 (germline): KGHSH, LQKENI. Trimming cost V 3 bases and J 6 bases, with 9 bases left between them. Assay used: immunoSEQ multiplex PCR; TCRdb lists only in-frame clones, some missing. The table has 150,000 to 200,000 clones, approximately 84% seen once; the top ten hold roughly 6.5%. The data stem from a study of cytomegalovirus exposure and HLA in healthy donors. Findings of the study overall: Three CMV-associated chains were confirmed in vitro to be specific for CMV antigens.

The sample consisted of PBMCs. V and J are TRBV18 and TRBJ2-7; TRBD2 might be the D (5 bases). The origin of this receptor is a man aged 18 to 30 in good health and CMV-seropositive. CDR3 sequence reads: CASSPAGVEQYF. CDR3 coding DNA: TGTGCCAGCTCACCGGCCGGGGTCGAGCAGTACTTC.